The clone carrying this T cell receptor delta chain was counted many times. The amino acid sequence in TCRdb belongs to a much larger clone and departs from this DNA's translation at residue 5, likely a sequencing read error; the sequence shown is translated from the DNA. V gave up 3 bases and J gave up 5 bases; unmatched junction bases: 8. Germline V CDR1 and CDR2: GEAIGNYY, EKD. This CDR3 contains 14 residues. The data derive from a study of γδ T cells in repeated Plasmodium falciparum infection. Vgamma9/Vdelta2+ and Vdelta2-negative gammadelta T cells were flow-sorted from PBMC for bulk sequencing. TCRdb re-processed the multiplex PCR reads via CATT. The sample shows some 100,000 delta-chain clones, more than 1.4% of them seen only once.

The rearrangement joins TRDV2 to TRDJ1; 7 positions agree with TRDD3. The sample comprised gamma-delta T cells from blood. The TCR sequence derives from a pool of human donors (malaria-infected and uninfected, not separated). CDR3 protein: CACDALVLGDKLIF. The CDR3 region has the DNA TGTGCCTGTGACGCTTTGGTACTGGGGGATAAACTCATCTTT.